Below, 17 T cell receptor beta chains from the same sample are listed, as sequenced in a study of T cells in Graves' hyperthyroidism and ophthalmopathy. The CDR3 regions of TCR beta were amplified from RNA transcripts. With the HTBI primer set, the TCR CDR3 went through a first round of RT-PCR. From the multiplex PCR reads, TCRdb called clonotypes with MiXCR, one entry per CDR3 protein. The sample has around 420,000 distinct CDR3 sequences, around a sixth seen once. Sequencing input: blood. The receptor source for this set is a woman between 18 and 29 years old with Graves' hyperthyroidism.

This clonotype occurred many times. V and J are TRBV6-1 and TRBJ2-7; perhaps D is TRBD1 or TRBD2 (5 bases each). This CDR3 is 15 amino acids long. Trimming pared 6 bases from V and 0 bases from J, leaving 15 bases between. Per the germline V gene, CDR1 is MNHNS and CDR2 is SASEGT. The CDR3 sequence: CASSSAGTSSYEQYF. The CDR3 nucleotides read TGTGCCAGCAGCTCCGCCGGGACGAGCTCCTACGAGCAGTACTTC.

The chain links TRBV5-1 to TRBJ2-2; D remains ambiguous. Between the trimmed V and J ends, which lost 0 bases and 4 bases, there was a span of 10 bases. Germline V gene sequence: CDR1 SGHRS, CDR2 YFSETQ. This CDR3 contains 15 residues. The CDR3 loop is CASSLGWVGTGELFF. The CDR3 DNA follows: TGCGCCAGCAGCTTGGGATGGGTTGGCACCGGGGAGCTGTTTTTT.

This clonotype was seen ten or more times. The gene calls are TRBV7-9 and TRBJ2-1; 8 nucleotides agree with TRBD2. Germline CDR1 is SEHNR and CDR2 is FQNEAQ (reference sequence). The length of the CDR3 is 15 residues. V dropped 3 bases and J dropped 4; count of bases not matched to a gene: 5. CDR3 nucleotide sequence: TGTGCCAGCAGCTTGGGACTAGGAGTTTACAATGAGCAGTTCTTC. Translating gives CASSLGLGVYNEQFF.

At least ten counts were recorded for this clonotype. This chain links TRBV6-5 with TRBJ2-2; D is perhaps TRBD2 (5 bases). Deletions cut 0 bases from V and 7 bases from J, with 18 bases between. Per germline, CDR1 MNHEY and CDR2 SVGAGI. This CDR3 spans 17 amino acids. The CDR3 sequence is CASSYSIGGLDIGELFF. CDR3 nucleotides: TGTGCCAGCAGTTACTCGATTGGTGGACTCGATATCGGGGAGCTGTTTTTT.

This clonotype has at least ten counts. The chain combines TRBV6-1 with TRBJ1-5; D possibly corresponds to TRBD1 (5 bases). Trimming took off 5 bases at V and 4 bases at J, with 15 bases between the two ends. The CDR3 has 15 amino acids. The germline V gene encodes CDR1 MNHNS and CDR2 SASEGT. The CDR3 sequence is CASSSQGGANQPQHF. The CDR3 DNA sequence: TGTGCCAGCAGTTCCCAGGGTGGGGCGAATCAGCCCCAGCATTTT.

This clonotype was detected ten times or more. The chain recombines TRBV18 with TRBJ1-2; 10 bases match TRBD1. V shed 8 bases and J 2 bases; nucleotides not matched to a gene: 8. The length of the CDR3 is 15 residues. The germline V gene has CDR1 KGHSH and CDR2 LQKENI. CDR3 nucleotides: TGTGCCAGCACGATCTCGGGACAGGGGAACTATGGCTACACCTTC. Its translation: CASTISGQGNYGYTF. The whole variable domain, filled in from reference TRBV18 and TRBJ1-2, reads NAGVMQNPRHLVRRRGQEARLRCSPMKGHSHVYWYRQLPEEGLKFMVYLQKENIIDESGMPKERFSAEFPKEGPSILRIQQVVRGDSAAYFCASTISGQGNYGYTFGSGTRLTVV.

This clonotype was counted ten times or more. J is TRBJ2-7 and V is TRBV6-1, with TRBD2 matching over 11 bases. J gave up 4 bases and V 5 bases, and 7 bases lay outside the gene matches. Looked up from germline, CDR1 is MNHNS and CDR2 is SASEGT. CDR3 length: 15 amino acids. The CDR3 sequence is CASSLGLAEGYEQYF. The CDR3 DNA reads as TGTGCCAGCAGTTTGGGACTAGCGGAAGGTTACGAGCAGTACTTC.

This clonotype was seen repeatedly, ten times or more. This chain links TRBV18 with TRBJ2-1; 8 bases align to TRBD2. Germline CDR1 KGHSH, CDR2 LQKENI. This CDR3 has 16 residues. After removal of 0 bases from V and 0 bases from J, the junction contained 1 base not matched to a gene. The CDR3, as DNA: TGTGCCAGCTCACCACCAGGGACTAGCTCCTACAATGAGCAGTTCTTC. It encodes CASSPPGTSSYNEQFF.

The rearrangement joins TRBV2 to TRBJ1-3; D ambiguous. From germline, CDR1 is SNHLY and CDR2 FYNNEI. V was cut by 3 bases and J by 0 bases, with 9 bases left in between. The CDR3 has 15 amino acids. This CDR3 is CASSDFRFSGNTIYF. The CDR3 DNA reads as TGTGCCAGCAGTGATTTTAGATTCTCTGGAAACACCATATATTTT.

This clonotype has ten or more counts. The chain recombines TRBV2 with TRBJ1-5; tentatively, D is TRBD1 (6 bases). Trimming removed 4 bases from V and 7 bases from J, with 14 bases in between. Germline V lookup: CDR1 SNHLY, CDR2 FYNNEI. This CDR3 has 14 residues. CDR3 loop: CASSGWGRGQPQHF. Here the CDR3 DNA reads TGTGCCAGCAGTGGGTGGGGGCGGGGGCAGCCCCAGCATTTT.

The chain links TRBV19 to TRBJ2-2; 7 positions agree with TRBD2. Germline loops: CDR1 LNHDA, CDR2 SQIVND (reference sequence). The CDR3 is made up of 17 amino acids. Trimming removed 8 bases from V and 6 bases from J; junction bases left unmatched: 18. The CDR3 reads CASATKNRDYKPGELFF. In DNA form, the CDR3 reads TGTGCCAGTGCTACGAAGAACCGGGACTATAAACCCGGGGAGCTGTTTTTT.

The CDR3 DNA is TGCGCCAGCAGCCAGGCTGGGGGCAGAGATAATGAAAAACTGTTTTTT. This sequence encodes CASSQAGGRDNEKLFF. The J gene is TRBJ1-4, the V gene TRBV4-1, with a tentative D call TRBD1 (6 bases). Germline V CDR1 and CDR2: MGHRA, YSYEKL. V lost 3 bases to trimming and J lost 4 bases, with 15 bases between them. The CDR3 contains 16 residues.

This clonotype came up many times. CDR3 DNA sequence: TGTGCCAGCAGCTTACTCCTTCCATCCACTGAAGCTTTCTTT. Residues: CASSLLLPSTEAFF. The chain joins TRBV11-3 to TRBJ1-1; D is ambiguous. Germline lookup yields CDR1 SGHNT and CDR2 YENEEA. V was shortened by 2 bases and J by 4 bases, with 11 bases between the two germline ends. The CDR3 spans 14 residues.

This clonotype was found many times. The CDR3 protein is CASSKQGVVDTQYF. The CDR3 coding sequence is TGTGCCAGCAGTAAACAGGGGGTGGTTGATACGCAGTATTTT. The rearrangement joins TRBV6-1 to TRBJ2-3; TRBD1 matches 8 bases. The CDR3 spans 14 residues. V shed 5 bases and J 6 bases; nucleotides not matched to a gene: 7. CDR1 and CDR2 (germline): MNHNS, SASEGT.

The chain recombines TRBV19 with TRBJ2-4; the D gene is possibly TRBD2 (6 bases). The CDR3 spans 15 residues. Germline CDR1 is LNHDA and CDR2 is SQIVND (reference sequence). V was shortened by 3 bases and J by 6 bases, with 15 bases between the two germline ends. The CDR3 DNA follows: TGTGCCAGTAGTATGGGATTTAGCGGAGGAAACATTCAGTACTTC. Its protein product is CASSMGFSGGNIQYF.

This clonotype was detected many times. The chain recombines TRBV5-8 with TRBJ2-3; TRBD1 might be the D (6 bases). In germline, CDR1 is SGHTS, CDR2 YDEGEE. The CDR3 totals 16 residues. The V end lost 6 bases, the J end lost 0 bases, and 17 bases lay between the germline ends. CDR3 DNA sequence: TGTGCCAGCACCCTAGCCGACAGGATTAGCACAGATACGCAGTATTTT. Encoded protein: CASTLADRISTDTQYF.

A few counts support this clonotype. V is TRBV27 and J is TRBJ1-6; 9 bases align to TRBD1. V shed 6 bases and J 7 bases; nucleotides not matched to a gene: 7. Germline CDR1 MNHEY, CDR2 SMNVEV (reference sequence). CDR3 size: 15 residues. The CDR3 sequence: CASRGNRGLNSPLHF. CDR3 DNA: TGTGCCAGCAGAGGGAACAGGGGGCTGAATTCACCCCTCCACTTT.